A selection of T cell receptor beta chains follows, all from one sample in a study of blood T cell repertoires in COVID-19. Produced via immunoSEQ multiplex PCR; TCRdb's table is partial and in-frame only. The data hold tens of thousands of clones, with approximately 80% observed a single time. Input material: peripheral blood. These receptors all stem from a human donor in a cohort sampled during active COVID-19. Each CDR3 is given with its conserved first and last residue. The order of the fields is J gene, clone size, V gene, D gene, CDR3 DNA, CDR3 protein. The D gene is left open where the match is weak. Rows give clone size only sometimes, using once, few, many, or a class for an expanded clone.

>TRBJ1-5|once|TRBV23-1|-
TGCGCCAGCTGGCCCGACAGAGTCCCCAATCAGCCCCAGCATTTT
CASWPDRVPNQPQHF
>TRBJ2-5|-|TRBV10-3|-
TGTGCCATCAGTGACCCAGGCAGGAGGGGCAAAGAGACCCAGTACTTC
CAISDPGRRGKETQYF
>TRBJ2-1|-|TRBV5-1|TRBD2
TGCGCCAGCAGCTTGGGAGGACTAGGGAACAATGAGCAGTTCTTC
CASSLGGLGNNEQFF
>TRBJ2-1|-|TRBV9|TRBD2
TGTGCCAGCAGCGTGGGACTAGCGGGAGAGTGGAATGAGCAGTTCTTC
CASSVGLAGEWNEQFF
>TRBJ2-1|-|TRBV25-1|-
TGTGCCAGCAGTGAATCCCTTTCGGGGTACAATGAGCAGTTCTTC
CASSESLSGYNEQFF
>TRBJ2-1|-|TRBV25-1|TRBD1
TGTGCCAGCAGTGAAGGGACAGGAACCTACAATGAGCAGTTCTTC
CASSEGTGTYNEQFF
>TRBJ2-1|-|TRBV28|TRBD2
TGTGCCAGCAGATCAGGGCGGGAGCGGAATGAGCAGTTCTTC
CASRSGRERNEQFF
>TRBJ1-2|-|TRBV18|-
TGTGCCAGCTCACCACGGGCCCCAGACCTATATGGCTACACCTTC
CASSPRAPDLYGYTF
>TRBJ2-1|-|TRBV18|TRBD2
TGTGCCAGCTCACCGGGAGGCGGAGCGGGAGCCTACAATGAGCAGTTCTTC
CASSPGGGAGAYNEQFF
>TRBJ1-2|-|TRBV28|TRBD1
TGTGCCAGCAGTTTACAAAGCAGGGGGTCCAACTATGGCTACACCTTC
CASSLQSRGSNYGYTF
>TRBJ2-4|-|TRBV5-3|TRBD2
TGTGCCAGAAGCCTAGGGACTAGCGGGGGGGCTGCAAACATTCAGTACTTC
CARSLGTSGGAANIQYF
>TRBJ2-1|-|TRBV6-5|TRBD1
TGTGCCAGCAGACCTGACAGGGACTCCTACAATGAGCAGTTCTTC
CASRPDRDSYNEQFF
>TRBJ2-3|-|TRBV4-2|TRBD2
TGTGCCAGCAGCCAAGTCACAGCGGGAGGGGTGGATACGCAGTATTTT
CASSQVTAGGVDTQYF
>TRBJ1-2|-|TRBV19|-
TGTGCCAGTAGACTCGGAACGGCGGGCTATGGCTACACCTTC
CASRLGTAGYGYTF
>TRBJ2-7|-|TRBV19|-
TGTGCCAGTAGCTCCGGCTACGAGCAGTACTTC
CASSSGYEQYF
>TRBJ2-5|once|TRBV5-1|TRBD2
TGCGCCAGCTCTAGCGGGGGGGCCCAGGAGACCCAGTACTTC
CASSSGGAQETQYF
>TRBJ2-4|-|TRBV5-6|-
TGTGCCAGCAGCTACGAGAGGGGGAACATTCAGTACTTC
CASSYERGNIQYF
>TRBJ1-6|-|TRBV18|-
TGTGCCAGCTCACCACTTTCCCCGGGTGGCCTTATACCCCTCCACTTT
CASSPLSPGGLIPLHF
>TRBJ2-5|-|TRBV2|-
TGTGCCAGCACTCGGGACTCAGCGACGGTGGAGACCCAGTACTTC
CASTRDSATVETQYF
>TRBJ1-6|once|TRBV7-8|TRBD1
TGTGCCAGCAGCGAGGGACAGGGCCTGTATAATTCACCCCTCCACTTT
CASSEGQGLYNSPLHF
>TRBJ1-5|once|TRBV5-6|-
TGTGCCAGCAGCTTGGTGCGTTCTGATAGCAATCAGCCCCAGCATTTT
CASSLVRSDSNQPQHF
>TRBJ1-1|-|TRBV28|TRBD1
TGTGCCAGTACAGGGGGAGGGGTTGGAACTGAAGCTTTCTTT
CASTGGGVGTEAFF
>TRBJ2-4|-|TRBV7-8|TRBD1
TGTGCCAGCAGATCGGGACAGGGATCCATTCAGTACTTC
CASRSGQGSIQYF
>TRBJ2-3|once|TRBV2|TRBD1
TGTGCCAGCAGCAGGGACAGGGGGCTCACAGATACGCAGTATTTT
CASSRDRGLTDTQYF
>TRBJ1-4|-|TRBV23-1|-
TGCGCCAGCAGACCCCCAGGGCAAGTTAATGAAAAACTGTTTTTT
CASRPPGQVNEKLFF
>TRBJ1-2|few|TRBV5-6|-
TGTGCCAGCAGCCCCGGAGGAGGGGCCGGGGGCTACACCTTC
CASSPGGGAGGYTF
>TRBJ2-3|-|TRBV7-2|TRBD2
TGTGCCAGCAGCTTAGGGACTAGCGGGGGTAGCACAGATACGCAGTATTTT
CASSLGTSGGSTDTQYF
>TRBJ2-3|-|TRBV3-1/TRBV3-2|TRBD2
TGTGCCAGCAGCCAAGAGGGCGGGGGGGCGGTATTGTTAGATACGCAGTATTTT
CASSQEGGGAVLLDTQYF
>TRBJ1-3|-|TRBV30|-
TGTGCCTCACCAAACGGGAACACCATATATTTT
CASPNGNTIYF
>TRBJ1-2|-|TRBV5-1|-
TGCGCCAGCAGCTTGGAAGGGACTCAGACTGGCTACACCTTC
CASSLEGTQTGYTF
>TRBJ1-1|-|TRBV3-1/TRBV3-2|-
TGTGCCAGCAGCCAAGTCGGGGGTAGCACTGAAGCTTTCTTT
CASSQVGGSTEAFF
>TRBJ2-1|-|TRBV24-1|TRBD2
TGTGCCACCAGTGATTCCTCTAGCGGGAGGGAAAATGAGCAGTTCTTC
CATSDSSSGRENEQFF
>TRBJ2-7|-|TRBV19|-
TGTGCCAGTAGTTTACAGAGAAGCTACGAGCAGTACTTC
CASSLQRSYEQYF
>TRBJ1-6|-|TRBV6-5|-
TGTGCCAGCAGTAGCGACCAAATTAATTCACCCCTCCACTTT
CASSSDQINSPLHF
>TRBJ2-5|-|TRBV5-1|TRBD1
TGCGCCAGCAGCTTGGGACAGGGGCTTGGAGAGACCCAGTACTTC
CASSLGQGLGETQYF
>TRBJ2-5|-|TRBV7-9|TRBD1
TGTGCCAGCGCCCAGGGGGCAGGTGGGACCCAGTACTTC
CASAQGAGGTQYF
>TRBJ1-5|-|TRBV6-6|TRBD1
TGTGCCAGCAGTTACTCAGGGGGCGCGCAGCCCCAGCATTTT
CASSYSGGAQPQHF
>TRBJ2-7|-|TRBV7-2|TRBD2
TGTGCCAGCAGTCAGCGGGGGGGCAAGAACGAGCAGTACTTC
CASSQRGGKNEQYF
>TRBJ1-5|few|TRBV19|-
TGTGCCAGTAGTATACGGCAGGGACAGCCCCAGCATTTT
CASSIRQGQPQHF
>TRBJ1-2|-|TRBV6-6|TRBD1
TGTGCCAGCAGTGCTGGAGGGACAGGGGGTTCTGGCTACACCTTC
CASSAGGTGGSGYTF
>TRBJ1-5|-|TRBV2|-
TGTGCCAGCAGTGAAGTAGGCAGGGATGTGGGACAGCCCCAGCATTTT
CASSEVGRDVGQPQHF
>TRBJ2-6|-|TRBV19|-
TGTGCCAGTAGTATTCACATACCCTCTGGGGCCAACGTCCTGACTTTC
CASSIHIPSGANVLTF
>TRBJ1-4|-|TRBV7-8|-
TGTGCCAGCAGCCTTCAGGGGAGTGGAGAAAAACTGTTTTTT
CASSLQGSGEKLFF
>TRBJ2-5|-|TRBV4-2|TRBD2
TGTGCCAGCAGCCAAGATCCCGGCGCGGGAGGGTACCAAGAGACCCAGTACTTC
CASSQDPGAGGYQETQYF
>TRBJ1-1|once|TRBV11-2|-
TGTGCCAGCAGCGCCCGGACAGTCATGAACACTGAAGCTTTCTTT
CASSARTVMNTEAFF
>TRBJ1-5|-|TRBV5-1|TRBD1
TGCGCCAGCAGCCTTCGACAGGGGGCCGATCAGCCCCAGCATTTT
CASSLRQGADQPQHF
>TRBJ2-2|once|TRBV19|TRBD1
TGTGCCAGTAGTATAGGCCGACAGGGGCTGAACACCGGGGAGCTGTTTTTT
CASSIGRQGLNTGELFF
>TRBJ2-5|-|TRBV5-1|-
TGCGCCAGCAGCTTGGCAGGTTACCAAGAGACCCAGTACTTC
CASSLAGYQETQYF
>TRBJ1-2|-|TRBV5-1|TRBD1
TGCGCCAGCAGCCCTACAGGGGGCAACTATGGCTACACCTTC
CASSPTGGNYGYTF
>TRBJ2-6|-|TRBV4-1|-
TGCGCCAGCAGCCAGACTCCCAGGGGTACTGGGGCCAACGTCCTGACTTTC
CASSQTPRGTGANVLTF
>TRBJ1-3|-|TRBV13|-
TGTGCCAGCAGACTCAGGGGAAACACCATATATTTT
CASRLRGNTIYF
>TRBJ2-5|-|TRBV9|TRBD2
TGTGCCAGCAGCGCTAGCGGGTGGGGGGAGACCCAGTACTTC
CASSASGWGETQYF
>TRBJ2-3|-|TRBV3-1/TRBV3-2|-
TGTGCCAGCAGCCAAGTAACGGGAGTATCAGATACGCAGTATTTT
CASSQVTGVSDTQYF
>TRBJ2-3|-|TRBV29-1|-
TGCAGCGTTAAGGCGGGAAATACGCAGTATTTT
CSVKAGNTQYF